This TCR beta chain originates from a study of T cell changes during pregnancy in multiple sclerosis. By share, this clone counts as medium-sized. TCRdb's copy holds only in-frame clones and misses some; the assay was immunoSEQ multiplex PCR. The sample contains about 54,000 clones, over 80% of which appear only once. The V gene lost 1 base and the J gene lost 7 bases, with 24 bases spanning the gap. The CDR3 runs to 17 residues. Looked up from germline, CDR1 is SGDLS and CDR2 is YYNGEE. The sequence came from a female donor with multiple sclerosis, enrolled in a pregnancy study. The V call is TRBV9, the J call TRBJ2-7; possible D gene TRBD2, 5 bases. This sample comprised CD4+ T cells from peripheral blood mononuclear cells, obtained in the first trimester of pregnancy. CDR3 amino acids: CASSVPKPAGRAWEQYF. CDR3 DNA: TGTGCCAGCAGCGTACCCAAGCCGGCGGGCCGCGCCTGGGAGCAGTACTTC.